These T cell receptor beta chains were read from a single sample in a study of T cell clones after liver transplantation. The repertoire was sequenced with immunoSEQ multiplex PCR; TCRdb's copy has only in-frame clones and lacks some. The table records around 97,000 clones, about 81% of them present only once. The source was CD4+ T cells from blood, collected approximately 50 months after liver transplant. All receptors derive from a human patient who received a liver transplant. Some T cells may have originated in the graft donor. CDR3s include the opening cysteine and the closing phenylalanine or tryptophan. The D gene is left open where the match is weak.

17	TRBD2	TRBV27	TRBJ2-2	TGTGCCAGCAGTCGACCGGGACTAGCGGGAGTGCTTGGGGAGCTGTTTTTT	CASSRPGLAGVLGELFF
13	TRBD1	TRBV2	TRBJ1-1	TGTGCCAGCAGTGGTGACAGGGGCACTGAAGCTTTCTTT	CASSGDRGTEAFF
12	.	TRBV29-1	TRBJ2-1	TGCAGCGTTGGGGGTTGGGACAATGAGCAGTTCTTC	CSVGGWDNEQFF
15	.	TRBV23-1	TRBJ2-3	TGCGCCAGCAGTCAATCCTGGGTGGGAAAAGATACGCAGTATTTT	CASSQSWVGKDTQYF
15	.	TRBV21-1	TRBJ2-7	TGTGCCAGCAGCAAAGGGCTAGCGGGAGGGGACGAGCAGTACTTC	CASSKGLAGGDEQYF
13	.	TRBV9	TRBJ2-2	TGTGCCAGCAGCCCAGGGGGGGTCGGGGAGCTGTTTTTT	CASSPGGVGELFF
15	TRBD1	TRBV14	TRBJ2-2	TGTGCCAGCAGCCAGAGACAGGGGTCCACCGGGGAGCTGTTTTTT	CASSQRQGSTGELFF
17	.	TRBV7-9	TRBJ1-6	TGTGCCAGCAGCTTAGTCCACCTAGGGAGGATTGGTTCACCCCTCCACTTT	CASSLVHLGRIGSPLHF
13	.	TRBV5-1	TRBJ2-1	TGCGCCAGCAGCTTACGGTTTGGCAATGAGCAGTTCTTC	CASSLRFGNEQFF
14	.	TRBV6-1	TRBJ1-1	TGTGCCAGCACTCCAAGTGGCAGGCACACTGAAGCTTTCTTT	CASTPSGRHTEAFF
12	.	TRBV10-2	TRBJ2-1	TGCGCCAGCAGTGACCCGATTACCGAGCAGTTCTTC	CASSDPITEQFF
16	TRBD1	TRBV18	TRBJ1-5	TGTGCCAGCTCACCGCCGGGGACAGGGAAGAATCAGCCCCAGCATTTT	CASSPPGTGKNQPQHF
13	.	TRBV5-6	TRBJ2-7	TGTGCCAGCAGCTTGGGTCCAGGGAACGAGCAGTACTTC	CASSLGPGNEQYF
13	.	TRBV7-2	TRBJ1-5	TGTGCCAGCAGCTCGGATGGGAATCAGCCCCAGCATTTT	CASSSDGNQPQHF